This T cell receptor (beta chain) was recovered during a study of shared clonotypes between healthy human individuals. General study points: With a handful of donors compared, 5% to 5.5% of naive CD4 clonotypes were shared. Sample collection involved blood only; tissue repertoires are likely different.

Naive CD8 populations comprised CD45RO-negative cells positively selected for CCR7, excluding terminally differentiated effector memory CD45RA+ cells. Comments on this clone: Its specificity is unknown.

The CDR3 is 16 amino acids. With 4 bases clipped from V and 6 bases from J, the junction kept 9 bases outside the gene matches. Per germline, CDR1 MNHEY and CDR2 SMNVEV (reference sequence). Data came from immunoSEQ multiplex PCR; TCRdb stores just in-frame clones and leaves some out. The sample records around 1.9 million clones, about 94% being singletons. This chain connects TRBV27 to TRBJ2-1; 10 bases map to TRBD2. The TCR originated in a man between 18 and 35 years old in good health. Some clones in this sample may be carry-over from other donors' samples. Material: naive CD8+ T cells from PBMCs. The CDR3 reads CASSYPASGSSNEQFF. The CDR3 DNA reads TGTGCCAGCAGTTACCCAGCTAGCGGGAGTTCCAATGAGCAGTTCTTC.